The 23 T cell receptor beta chains below were found in one sample sequenced in a study of T cell responses to AZD1222 COVID-19 vaccine. Data came from immunoSEQ multiplex PCR; TCRdb stores just in-frame clones and leaves some out. The table has 100,000 to 150,000 clones, about nine tenths seen once. The sample consisted of peripheral blood, taken 28 days after the second AZD1222 dose. These receptors all come from an adult who received the AZD1222 COVID-19 vaccine.

This clone was seen just once. The V gene is TRBV6-6, the J gene TRBJ2-1, with a tentative D call TRBD1 (6 bases). Germline CDR1 and CDR2: MNHNY and SVGAGI (reference sequence). The CDR3 runs to 12 residues. The V gene lost 7 bases and the J gene lost 9 bases, with 13 bases spanning the gap. CDR3 coding DNA: TGTGCCAGCACCTCACAGGGCTTTGAGCAGTTCTTC. Its protein product is CASTSQGFEQFF.

The chain links TRBV13 to TRBJ2-1, with a weak D call TRBD1 (5 bases). The germline V gene encodes CDR1 PRHDT and CDR2 FYEKMQ (reference sequence). CDR3 length: 15 amino acids. Trimming took off 0 bases at V and 9 bases at J, with 15 bases between the two ends. DNA of the CDR3: TGTGCCAGCAGCTTAGGTAGGGGTTTCATACGTGAGCAGTTCTTC. Its protein is CASSLGRGFIREQFF.

This sequence joins TRBV19 and TRBJ2-7; D call uncertain. The CDR3 covers 12 residues. Germline loops: CDR1 LNHDA, CDR2 SQIVND (reference sequence). Trimming removed 5 bases from V and 9 bases from J, with 14 bases in between. CDR3 in amino acids: CASSSPIGGQYF. CDR3 DNA: TGTGCCAGTAGTTCGCCGATCGGCGGGCAGTACTTC.

The genes are TRBV2 and TRBJ2-2, with 8 bases lining up with TRBD2. Germline V CDR1 and CDR2: SNHLY, FYNNEI. The V and J ends lost 6 bases and 8 bases, in that order; junction bases with no gene match: 8. The CDR3 contains 14 residues. The CDR3 loop is CASRGGLASGELFF. The CDR3 coding sequence is TGTGCCAGCAGAGGTGGACTAGCTTCTGGGGAGCTGTTTTTT. The full variable domain, completed using reference TRBV2 and TRBJ2-2, is EPEVTQTPSHQVTQMGQEVILRCVPISNHLYFYWYRQILGQKVEFLVSFYNNEISEKSEIFDDQFSVERPDGSNFTLKIRSTKLEDSAMYFCASRGGLASGELFFGEGSRLTVL.

The genes are TRBV9 and TRBJ2-7, with TRBD1 identical over 9 bases. The length of the CDR3 is 15 residues. Germline V lookup: CDR1 SGDLS, CDR2 YYNGEE. Trimming took 4 bases from V and 2 from J; bases not matched to a gene: 7. The CDR3 DNA is TGTGCCAGCAGCCAGGGACAGGGAAGCCCCTACGAGCAGTACTTC. Translating gives CASSQGQGSPYEQYF.

This clone has a handful of counts. CDR3 loop: CASGGGASRGNQPQHF. In nucleotides, the CDR3 is TGTGCCAGTGGAGGGGGGGCATCTCGGGGCAATCAGCCCCAGCATTTT. The chain combines TRBV2 with TRBJ1-5; D possibly corresponds to TRBD1 (6 bases). The V gene lost 9 bases and the J gene lost 2 bases, with 20 bases spanning the gap. CDR3 length: 16 amino acids. The germline V gene has CDR1 SNHLY and CDR2 FYNNEI.

This rearrangement joins TRBV30 to TRBJ1-2, with a possible D match to TRBD1 (5 bases). CDR1 GTSNPN and CDR2 SVGIG come from the germline V gene (reference sequence). Trimming took off 2 bases at V and 5 bases at J, with 9 bases between the two ends. The CDR3 loop spans 12 amino acids. This CDR3 reads CAWSQGGYGYTF. CDR3 bases: TGTGCCTGGAGTCAGGGAGGATATGGCTACACCTTC.

The genes are TRBV27 and TRBJ1-5; D uncertain. V was shortened by 1 base and J by 6 bases, with 10 bases between the two germline ends. The CDR3 sequence is 14 residues long. Germline V gene data show CDR1 as MNHEY and CDR2 as SMNVEV (reference sequence). CDR3 DNA: TGTGCCAGCAGTTTATGGGGTAACGGTCAGCCCCAGCATTTT. It encodes CASSLWGNGQPQHF.

The DNA for the CDR3 is TGTGCCAGCAGCGTGGGGGGGTACGAGCAGTACTTC. Residues: CASSVGGYEQYF. This chain joins TRBV14 and TRBJ2-7, with 7 bases identical to TRBD2. J lost 4 bases, V lost 5 bases, and 2 bases had no gene match. This CDR3 contains 12 residues. Germline CDR1 is SGHDN and CDR2 is FVKESK.

V gene TRBV5-1 combines with J gene TRBJ1-1; D is ambiguous. CDR3 size: 14 residues. Trimming left V 1 base short and J 0 bases short, with 7 bases between. CDR1 is SGHRS and CDR2 is YFSETQ in the germline V gene. The CDR3 bases are TGCGCCAGCAGCTTGTCGGCAGTGAACACTGAAGCTTTCTTT. This sequence encodes CASSLSAVNTEAFF.

This chain uses TRBV6-6 with TRBJ1-4; TRBD1 matches 7 bases. The CDR3 loop spans 15 amino acids. Germline V gives CDR1 MNHNY, CDR2 SVGAGI (reference sequence). With V trimmed by 4 bases and J by 8 bases, 10 bases remained unmatched. CDR3 DNA: TGTGCCAGCAGTTGGAAGACAGGGAAGGACGAAAAACTGTTTTTT. It codes for CASSWKTGKDEKLFF.

This chain connects TRBV10-2 to TRBJ2-1; D is undetermined. The CDR3 has 13 amino acids. V dropped 6 bases and J dropped 9 bases, with 15 bases sitting between them. Per germline, CDR1 WSHSY and CDR2 SAAADI. CDR3 DNA: TGCGCCAGCAGACCTAACGACGGGTCTGAGCAGTTCTTC. This sequence encodes CASRPNDGSEQFF.

J is TRBJ2-3 and V is TRBV10-2, with 12 nucleotides matching TRBD2. The trim removed 5 bases at V and 1 base at J, leaving 4 bases unmatched. The CDR3 runs 16 residues. Germline CDR1 reads WSHSY; CDR2 reads SAAADI. This CDR3 is CASSLAGGPGTDTQYF. CDR3 sequence (DNA): TGCGCCAGCAGTCTAGCGGGAGGGCCGGGCACAGATACGCAGTATTTT.

The chain has TRBV29-1 and TRBJ1-2; 8 bases map to TRBD1. This CDR3 region has 12 residues. V lost 7 bases to trimming and J lost 8 bases; unmatched junction nucleotides: 9. The germline V gene encodes CDR1 SQVTM and CDR2 ANQGSEA. The CDR3 DNA sequence: TGCAGCGCCCGGGACAGGTCTCAGGGCTACACCTTC. Its protein is CSARDRSQGYTF.

V and J are TRBV11-2 and TRBJ2-1; 11 positions agree with TRBD2. The CDR3 consists of 18 residues. In germline, CDR1 is SGHAT, CDR2 FQNNGV. The ends lost 1 base at V and 5 bases at J; junction bases unmatched: 10. Here the CDR3 reads CASSLALSGRVLHNEQFF. CDR3 DNA sequence: TGTGCCAGCAGCTTAGCCCTTAGCGGGAGGGTCCTCCACAATGAGCAGTTCTTC.

This chain links TRBV18 with TRBJ2-1, with TRBD2 matching 13 bases. The CDR3 runs 14 residues. The germline gives CDR1 KGHSH, CDR2 LQKENI. V dropped 3 bases and J dropped 12; count of bases not matched to a gene: 5. In DNA, the CDR3 is TGTGCCAGCTCACCCGGGACTAGCGGGATTGCGCAGTTCTTC. Its translation: CASSPGTSGIAQFF.

V usage is TRBV5-6 and J usage is TRBJ2-1; 7 bases match TRBD2. V gave up 0 bases and J gave up 2 bases; unmatched junction bases: 14. In germline, CDR1 is SGHDT, CDR2 YYEEEE. This CDR3 comprises 19 residues. The CDR3 coding sequence is TGTGCCAGCAGCTTGGCCCTGGGTGGGGGGGGAGTCACCTACAATGAGCAGTTCTTC. As protein: CASSLALGGGGVTYNEQFF.

This rearrangement joins TRBV19 to TRBJ2-1; 11 nucleotides agree with TRBD2. V gave up 5 bases and J gave up 8 bases; unmatched junction bases: 11. The CDR3 extends over 16 amino acids. Per the germline V gene, CDR1 is LNHDA and CDR2 is SQIVND (reference sequence). This CDR3 is CASSAPGLAVWDEQFF. As DNA, the CDR3 is TGTGCCAGTAGTGCTCCGGGACTAGCGGTGTGGGATGAGCAGTTCTTC. Drawing the rest from reference TRBV19 and TRBJ2-1, the complete variable domain is DGGITQSPKYLFRKEGQNVTLSCEQNLNHDAMYWYRQDPGQGLRLIYYSQIVNDFQKGDIAEGYSVSREKKESFPLTVTSAQKNPTAFYLCASSAPGLAVWDEQFFGPGTRLTVL.

This clone has only one observation. V and J are TRBV5-1 and TRBJ2-3, with D uncertain. Germline V gene data show CDR1 as SGHRS and CDR2 as YFSETQ. CDR3 length: 12 residues. Trimming removed 0 bases at V and 2 bases at J, with 1 base between. The CDR3 spells CASSLATDTQYF. CDR3 bases: TGCGCCAGCAGCTTGGCCACAGATACGCAGTATTTT.

This chain joins TRBV24-1 and TRBJ2-7; D ambiguous. CDR3 length: 13 amino acids. Germline CDR1 reads KGHDR; CDR2 reads SFDVKD. Between the trimmed V and J ends, which lost 2 bases and 4 bases, there was a span of 8 bases. The CDR3 coding sequence is TGTGCCACCAGTGATTCCCACAAGTACGAGCAGTACTTC. Encoded protein: CATSDSHKYEQYF.

V is TRBV27 and J is TRBJ1-1, with TRBD1 identical over 9 bases. J lost 4 bases, V lost 5 bases, and 5 bases had no gene match. This CDR3 has 14 amino acids. Germline loops: CDR1 MNHEY, CDR2 SMNVEV (reference sequence). The CDR3 reads CASSEGQGATEAFF. Written as DNA, the CDR3 is TGTGCCAGCAGTGAGGGACAGGGTGCCACTGAAGCTTTCTTT.

The J gene is TRBJ2-5, the V gene TRBV18; 11 bases match TRBD1. CDR1 is KGHSH and CDR2 is LQKENI in the germline V gene. With V trimmed by 4 bases and J by 4 bases, 8 bases remained unmatched. CDR3 length equals 16 residues. Here the CDR3 reads CASSRGQGASGETQYF. CDR3 nucleotides: TGTGCCAGCTCACGAGGACAGGGGGCATCTGGAGAGACCCAGTACTTC.

The chain joins TRBV18 to TRBJ1-6; D not certain. Germline-derived CDR1 and CDR2 are KGHSH and LQKENI. Trimming removed 4 bases from V and 0 bases from J, with 7 bases in between. The CDR3 runs to 15 residues. The CDR3 coding sequence is TGTGCCAGCTCACTCCAGAGCTCCTATAATTCACCCCTCCACTTT. Residues: CASSLQSSYNSPLHF.